This T cell receptor beta chain was obtained from a study of STAT5B mutations in CD4+ large granular lymphocyte leukemia. About the research overall: Among healthy donors, a particular HLA allele went with more CDR3 'QG' motifs.

Here immunoSEQ multiplex PCR was the method, and the copy in TCRdb shows in-frame clones only, minus some. The sample lists 20,000 or so clones; approximately 75% were seen once. Healthy controls were blood donor buffy coats. Study findings and constraints: No patients shared main leukemic clonotypes, though around 25% appeared at low frequency elsewhere. Data were not HLA-matched across samples.

After removal of 4 bases from V and 5 bases from J, the junction contained 7 bases not matched to a gene. Germline lookup yields CDR1 MNHNY and CDR2 SVGAGI (reference sequence). This CDR3 contains 15 residues. Details on this clone: Its antigen is unknown.

The chain is built from TRBV6-6 and TRBJ2-1, with TRBD2 matching over 8 bases. This receptor was taken from a human donor in good health. The sample consisted of CD4+ T cells from blood buffy coats. The CDR3 bases are TGTGCCAGCAGTTTTCAGCGGGAGACCAACAATGAGCAGTTCTTC. This codes for CASSFQRETNNEQFF.